Listed below are T cell receptor beta chains from one sample, sequenced in a study of PD-1 blockade in mismatch repair-deficient tumors. Generated by immunoSEQ multiplex PCR, the TCRdb table keeps only in-frame clones and is missing some. The profile shows some 84,000 clones, 81% of them singletons. Sequencing used peripheral blood, obtained 12 weeks after starting pembrolizumab. These receptors originate from an adult with mismatch repair-deficient cancer. Each CDR3 is given with its conserved first and last residue. The D gene is left open where the match is weak. Only part of the rows carry a size: once, few, many, or a class if the clone is expanded.

J | size | D | V | CDR3 | DNA
TRBJ2-2 | - | - | TRBV9 | CASSVVETGELFF | TGTGCCAGCAGCGTAGTAGAGACCGGGGAGCTGTTTTTT
TRBJ1-1 | - | TRBD1 | TRBV7-9 | CASSLGRAGGEAFF | TGTGCCAGCAGCTTAGGCAGGGCAGGGGGTGAAGCTTTCTTT
TRBJ2-1 | - | TRBD2 | TRBV11-1 | CASSWTSDYNEQFF | TGTGCCAGCAGCTGGACTAGCGACTACAATGAGCAGTTCTTC
TRBJ1-2 | - | - | TRBV5-3 | CARRSGRENYGHTF | TGTGCCAGAAGATCGGGTAGGGAAAACTATGGCCACACCTTC
TRBJ2-3 | - | - | TRBV10-2 | CASSGLSLTQYF | TGCGCCAGCTCCGGACTGTCTCTTACGCAGTATTTT
TRBJ2-2 | few | - | TRBV27 | CASSLSLPDTGELFF | TGTGCCAGCAGTTTATCGTTACCAGACACCGGGGAGCTGTTTTTT
TRBJ2-3 | - | - | TRBV5-1 | CASSKERGSTDTQYF | TGCGCCAGCAGCAAAGAACGGGGGAGCACAGATACGCAGTATTTT
TRBJ2-1 | - | - | TRBV29-1 | CSVAEVAPEQFF | TGCAGCGTTGCGGAGGTGGCACCTGAGCAGTTCTTC
TRBJ2-7 | - | - | TRBV6-5 | CASRDSREKSYEQYF | TGTGCCAGCAGGGACTCTAGGGAGAAGTCCTACGAGCAGTACTTC
TRBJ2-3 | few | TRBD2 | TRBV6-4 | CASSDTFSGGSTDTQYF | TGTGCCAGCAGTGACACTTTTAGCGGGGGTAGCACAGATACGCAGTATTTT
TRBJ1-5 | - | TRBD1 | TRBV2 | CASCSGQGNQPQHF | TGTGCCAGCTGCTCGGGACAGGGCAATCAGCCCCAGCATTTT
TRBJ1-5 | once | - | TRBV28 | CASSLGPLGNQPQHF | TGTGCCAGCAGTTTGGGTCCTTTGGGAAATCAGCCCCAGCATTTT
TRBJ2-7 | - | - | TRBV6-1 | CASSLTGTWNEQYF | TGTGCCAGCAGCCTGACAGGGACTTGGAACGAGCAGTACTTC
TRBJ2-7 | - | TRBD1 | TRBV12-5 | CASGLTQTGGSYEQYF | TGTGCTAGTGGTCTTACTCAAACAGGGGGATCCTACGAGCAGTACTTC